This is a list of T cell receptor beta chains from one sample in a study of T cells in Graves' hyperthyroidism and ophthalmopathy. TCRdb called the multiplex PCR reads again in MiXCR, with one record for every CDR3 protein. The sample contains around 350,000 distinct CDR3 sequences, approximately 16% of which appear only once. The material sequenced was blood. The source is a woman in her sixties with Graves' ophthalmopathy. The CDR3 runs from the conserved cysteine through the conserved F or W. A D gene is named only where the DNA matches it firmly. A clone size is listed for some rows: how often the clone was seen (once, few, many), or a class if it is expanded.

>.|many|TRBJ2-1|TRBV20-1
TGCAGTGCTAGGGCCGACCGATACAATGAGCAGTTCTTC
CSARADRYNEQFF
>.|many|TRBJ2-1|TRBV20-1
TGCAGTGCTAGAGCGGGCTTCCACGGTTACAATGAGCAGTTCTTC
CSARAGFHGYNEQFF
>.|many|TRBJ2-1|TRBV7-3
TGTGCCAGCAGCTCTGAGGGGGGACTCCGGGGGGATGAGCAGTTCTTC
CASSSEGGLRGDEQFF
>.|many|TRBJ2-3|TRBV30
TGTGCCTGGAGTGTAGACTACCTTCCGCCTGCAGATACGCAGTATTTT
CAWSVDYLPPADTQYF
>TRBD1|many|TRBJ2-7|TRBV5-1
TGCGCCAGCAGCTCAACAGGGGGCTGGAACGAGCAGTACTTC
CASSSTGGWNEQYF
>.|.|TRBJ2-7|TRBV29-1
TGCAGCGTGTATTCCGGGACACCTTACGAGCAGTACTTC
CSVYSGTPYEQYF
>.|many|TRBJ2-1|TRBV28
TGTGCCACCCGAATCCGGGGAGACTCCTACAATGAGCAGTTCTTC
CATRIRGDSYNEQFF
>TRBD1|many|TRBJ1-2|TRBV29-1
TGCAGCGTCGATAGGACAGGGACTGGCTATGGCTACACCTTC
CSVDRTGTGYGYTF
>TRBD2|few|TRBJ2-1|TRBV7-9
TGTGCCAGCAGCTTAGTCCGGGACTGGGGGGGGGACAATGAGCAGTTCTTC
CASSLVRDWGGDNEQFF
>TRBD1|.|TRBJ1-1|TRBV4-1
TGCGCCAGCAGCCAGACAGGGTCCAGGAACACTGAAGCTTTCTTT
CASSQTGSRNTEAFF
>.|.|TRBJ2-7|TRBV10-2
TGCGCCAGCAGAGGCAGGACGGAGACTACCACGGAGCAGTACTTC
CASRGRTETTTEQYF
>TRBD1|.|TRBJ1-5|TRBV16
TGTGCCAGCAGCCAATCTGGGACAGGAGGTGAGCCCCAGCATTTT
CASSQSGTGGEPQHF
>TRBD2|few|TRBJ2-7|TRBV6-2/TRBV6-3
TGTGCCAGCCTTCTGGCTCTAGCGGTACCCTCCCGGGAGCAGTACTTC
CASLLALAVPSREQYF
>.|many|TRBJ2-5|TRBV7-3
TGTGCCAGCAGCCAGGGGGGTCTCCAAGAGACCCAGTACTTC
CASSQGGLQETQYF
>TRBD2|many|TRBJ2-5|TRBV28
TGTGCCAGCTCGAGAGCGGGGGTTACTAAGAGGGCCCAGTACTTC
CASSRAGVTKRAQYF
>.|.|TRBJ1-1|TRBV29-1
TGCAGCGTTAGGTCCGGGGCCACTGAAGCTTTCTTT
CSVRSGATEAFF
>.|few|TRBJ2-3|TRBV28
TGTGCCAGCAGTCCTGCCCGGGTCGGTACGCAGTATTTT
CASSPARVGTQYF
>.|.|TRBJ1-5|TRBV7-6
TGTGCCAGCAGCTCCCAGGGTAAGCGTCAGCCCCAGCATTTT
CASSSQGKRQPQHF
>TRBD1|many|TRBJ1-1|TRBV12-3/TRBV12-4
TGTGCCAGCAGGCAGACAGGGCGAGCTTTCTTT
CASRQTGRAFF
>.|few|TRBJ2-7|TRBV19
TGTGCCAGTGCCGCGGGACCATCCTACGAGCAGTACTTC
CASAAGPSYEQYF
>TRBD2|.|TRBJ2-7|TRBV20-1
TGCAGTGCCCGGATGGGAGCGGGAGGGGCCTACGAGCAGTACTTC
CSARMGAGGAYEQYF
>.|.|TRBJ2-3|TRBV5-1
TGCGCCAGCAGCTGGCCCGGGACTGATACGCAGTATTTT
CASSWPGTDTQYF
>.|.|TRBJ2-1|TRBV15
TGTGCCACCAGCAGGGGGCGAGGGAATGAGCAGTTCTTC
CATSRGRGNEQFF
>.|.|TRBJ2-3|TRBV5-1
TGCGCCAGCTCGTCGGGCGCGGGGGATACGCAGTATTTT
CASSSGAGDTQYF
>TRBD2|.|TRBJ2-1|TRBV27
TGTGCCAGCAGCTTAAGACTAGCGGGATTCAATGAGCAGTTCTTC
CASSLRLAGFNEQFF
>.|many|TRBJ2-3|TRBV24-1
TGTGCCACCAGTGATCCGACAGGACCAGCAGATACGCAGTATTTT
CATSDPTGPADTQYF
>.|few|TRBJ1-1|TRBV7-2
TGTGCCAGCAGTCCCGGCGGCAGGATGCGCACTGAAGCTTTCTTT
CASSPGGRMRTEAFF
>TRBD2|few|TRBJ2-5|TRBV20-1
TGCAGTGCTACCCTAGCGGGGGGGGGAGAGACCCAGTACTTC
CSATLAGGGETQYF
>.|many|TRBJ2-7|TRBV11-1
TGTGCCAGCAGCTCCCGCAGGTACGAGCAGTACTTC
CASSSRRYEQYF
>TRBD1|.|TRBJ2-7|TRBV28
TGTGCCAGCAGACGACCGGGGGACAGGGTTTACGAGCAGTACTTC
CASRRPGDRVYEQYF
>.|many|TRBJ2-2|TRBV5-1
TGCGCCAGCAGCCCAGGAGGGGCTGGGGCGAACACCGGGGAGCTGTTTTTT
CASSPGGAGANTGELFF
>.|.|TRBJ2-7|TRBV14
TGTGCCAGCAGCCAAGATCGAAGCATGCAGTACTTC
CASSQDRSMQYF
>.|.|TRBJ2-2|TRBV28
TGTGCCAGCAGCCTCAACAATCTCTCCGGGGAGCTGCTTTTT
CASSLNNLSGELLF
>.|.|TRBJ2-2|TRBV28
TGTGCCAGTTTCGCCTCGGCACAGCCGGACACCGGGGAGCTGTTTTTT
CASFASAQPDTGELFF
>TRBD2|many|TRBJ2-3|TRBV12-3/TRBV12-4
TGTGCCAGCAGGGGGGGGTGGGGAGATACGCAGTATTTT
CASRGGWGDTQYF
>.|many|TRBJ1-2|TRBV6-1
TGTGCCAGCAGACGAACAGGGCGGGATGGCTACACCTTC
CASRRTGRDGYTF
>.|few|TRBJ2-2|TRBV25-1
TGTGCCAGCAGTGGATTTTTCGGAATATCGAACACCGGGGAGCTGTTTTTT
CASSGFFGISNTGELFF